This record looks at one T cell receptor (beta chain) sequence and its context. Its antigen remains unknown. The V gene lost 5 bases and the J gene lost 4 bases, with 11 bases spanning the gap. The CDR3 has 14 amino acids. Looked up from germline, CDR1 is LGHNA and CDR2 is YSLEER. The data are from a study of T cell responses to AZD1222 COVID-19 vaccine. Overall study results and limits: Clonal diversity may have been underestimated in mostly white British donors. Baseline seropositives among AZD1222 recipients totaled only 5 to 7. Without day 14 samples, only post-peak T cell repertoires were studied.

Sequencing used immunoSEQ multiplex PCR; TCRdb keeps in-frame clones, though not all of them. The sample has 250,000 or so clones; more than 85% are singletons. The V gene is TRBV4-3, the J gene TRBJ1-4, with D uncertain. The clonotype originates from an adult in good health. The starting material was peripheral blood, obtained on day 0 of AZD1222 vaccination. CDR3 nucleotide sequence: TGCGCCAGCAGCACTCAACGGGTTAATGAAAAACTGTTTTTT. Translation gives CASSTQRVNEKLFF.